What follows is one T cell receptor beta chain and its context. The data were taken from a study of technical replicates of blood from a few donors. The CDR3 is 15 residues long. Trimming cost V 1 base and J 3 bases; bases outside gene matches: 6. Germline assignment: CDR1 SGHVS and CDR2 FQNEAQ. Sequencing was performed with immunoSEQ multiplex PCR; in TCRdb, only in-frame clones are kept and a portion is missing. The sample yields approximately 75,000 clones, about 81% seen once. This chain connects TRBV7-8 to TRBJ2-7, with 7 bases fitting TRBD1. This receptor was identified in a human donor in good health. Some clones in this sample may be carry-over from other donors' samples. The sample taken for sequencing was PBMCs. The CDR3 region is CASSLELGQSYEQYF. The CDR3 DNA reads TGTGCCAGCAGCTTAGAGTTGGGACAGAGCTACGAGCAGTACTTC.